This TCR beta chain was recorded in a study of shared clonotypes between healthy human individuals. Naive CD8 cells lacked CD45RO and underwent positive selection for CCR7, leaving out terminally differentiated effector memory CD45RA+ cells. The table came from immunoSEQ multiplex PCR; TCRdb's copy has only in-frame clones and leaves some out. The profile shows millions of clones, under 95% of them singletons. The sequence derives from a young man in good health. Some clones in this sample may be carry-over from other donors' samples. The sequenced sample was naive CD8+ T cells from PBMCs.

The DNA for the CDR3 is TGTGCCAGCAGTCCCCGTATGGGACCCGCCATAACGTTGGCGCAGTATTTT. Residues: CASSPRMGPAITLAQYF. The chain links TRBV27 to TRBJ2-3; D tentatively reads TRBD1 or TRBD2 (5 bases each). There are 17 residues in the CDR3. Trimming stripped 5 bases from V and 10 bases from J, with 28 bases between. Germline V gives CDR1 MNHEY, CDR2 SMNVEV (reference sequence).